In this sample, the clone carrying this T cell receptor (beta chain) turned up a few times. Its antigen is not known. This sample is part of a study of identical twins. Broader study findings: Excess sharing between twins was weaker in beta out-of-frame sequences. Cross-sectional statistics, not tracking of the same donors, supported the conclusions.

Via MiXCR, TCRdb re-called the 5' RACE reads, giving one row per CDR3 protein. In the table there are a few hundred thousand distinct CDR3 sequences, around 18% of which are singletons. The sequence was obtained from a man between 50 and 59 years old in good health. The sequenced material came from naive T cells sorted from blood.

CDR3 sequence: CAISGQGDEQYF. The CDR3 nucleotides are TGTGCCATCAGTGGACAGGGTGACGAGCAGTACTTC. The chain joins TRBV10-3 to TRBJ2-7; 7 bases map to TRBD1. Trimming removed 4 bases from V and 5 bases from J; junction bases left unmatched: 2. Germline CDR1 ENHRY, CDR2 SYGVKD. This CDR3 spans 12 amino acids.